These 9 T cell receptor beta chains share one sample of origin, sequenced in a study of blood T cells in healthy people across ages. Through a sample-barcoded 5' primer and a J-beta primer mix, a second PCR was run for roughly 6 to 11 cycles. One entry per CDR3 protein results from TCRdb running MiXCR on the 5' RACE reads. The table has roughly 1.6 million distinct CDR3 sequences, about 35% seen once. Sequenced: blood. All receptors come from a woman aged 25-40 years in good health.

This clonotype has just a few counts. V and J are TRBV4-1 and TRBJ1-2, with TRBD1 identical over 7 bases. Per germline, CDR1 MGHRA and CDR2 YSYEKL. CDR3 length: 15 amino acids. V trimming: 2 bases; J trimming: 4 bases; junction bases outside the gene matches: 7. CDR3 protein: CASSQTYRDSYGYTF. The CDR3 bases are TGCGCCAGCAGCCAAACATACCGGGACAGCTATGGCTACACCTTC.

The gene calls are TRBV5-1 and TRBJ2-3, with 9 bases matching TRBD2. The V and J ends lost 2 bases and 3 bases, in that order; junction bases with no gene match: 7. The germline gives CDR1 SGHRS, CDR2 YFSETQ. This CDR3 is 16 amino acids long. CDR3: CASSFSGSGRTDTQYF. CDR3 in DNA: TGCGCCAGCAGCTTTTCAGGGAGCGGGAGGACAGATACGCAGTATTTT.

This clonotype was detected ten times or more. The V gene is TRBV4-1, the J gene TRBJ2-5; D may be TRBD1 or TRBD2 (5 bases each). CDR3 size: 14 residues. The V and J ends lost 1 base and 5 bases respectively, with 11 bases between them. Looked up from germline, CDR1 is MGHRA and CDR2 is YSYEKL. CDR3 amino acids: CASSQGGGWETQYF. The CDR3 DNA is TGCGCCAGCAGCCAAGGTGGGGGTTGGGAGACCCAGTACTTC.

The rearrangement uses TRBV20-1 and TRBJ2-7, with 8 bases matching TRBD1. The ends lost 6 bases at V and 3 bases at J; junction bases unmatched: 7. CDR1 and CDR2 from the germline V gene are DFQATT and SNEGSKA (reference sequence). The CDR3 extends over 13 amino acids. DNA for the CDR3: TGCAGTGCCGGACAGGGCCTAAACTACGAGCAGTACTTC. It encodes CSAGQGLNYEQYF.

The DNA for the CDR3 is TGTGCCTGGAGTACCGGGACAGGCGGCTACACCTTC. It translates to CAWSTGTGGYTF. The chain has TRBV30 and TRBJ1-2, with 8 bases identical to TRBD1. V gave up 2 bases and J gave up 8 bases; unmatched junction bases: 4. Germline CDR1 and CDR2: GTSNPN and SVGIG (reference sequence). The CDR3 totals 12 residues.

The chain has TRBV4-1 and TRBJ2-7; D tentatively fits TRBD1 or TRBD2 (6 bases each). Germline CDR1 reads MGHRA; CDR2 reads YSYEKL. The CDR3 sequence is 17 residues long. V lost 3 bases and J 3 bases, leaving 21 bases between the germline ends. The DNA of the CDR3 is TGCGCCAGCAGCCATCTCACCCAGGGGCAGGGAGGCTACGAGCAGTACTTC. Amino acids: CASSHLTQGQGGYEQYF.

This clonotype turned up a few times. The rearrangement uses TRBV5-6 and TRBJ2-6; TRBD1 matches at 9 bases. The CDR3 is 16 amino acids. V shed 3 bases and J 9 bases; nucleotides not matched to a gene: 10. The germline gives CDR1 SGHDT, CDR2 YYEEEE. CDR3 in DNA: TGTGCCAGCAGCTCCCTTCGGGACAGGGTCAACAACGTCCTGACTTTC. The encoded protein is CASSSLRDRVNNVLTF.

This sequence joins TRBV11-2 and TRBJ2-1; the match to TRBD2 covers 8 bases. V shed 1 base and J 7 bases; nucleotides not matched to a gene: 6. The CDR3 runs to 15 residues. Germline-derived CDR1 and CDR2 are SGHAT and FQNNGV. CDR3 nucleotides: TGTGCCAGCAGCTTAGCGGGGGGGACCGGGAATGAGCAGTTCTTC. Its protein product is CASSLAGGTGNEQFF. Drawing the rest from reference TRBV11-2 and TRBJ2-1, the complete variable domain is EAGVAQSPRYKIIEKRQSVAFWCNPISGHATLYWYQQILGQGPKLLIQFQNNGVVDDSQLPKDRFSAERLKGVDSTLKIQPAKLEDSAVYLCASSLAGGTGNEQFFGPGTRLTVL.

J is TRBJ2-2 and V is TRBV6-2 or TRBV6-3; a possible D gene is TRBD2 (6 bases). V was shortened by 6 bases and J by 6 bases, with 14 bases between the two germline ends. Per germline, CDR1 MNHEY and CDR2 SVGEGT. The CDR3 has 14 residues. The CDR3 protein is CASSPREYPGELFF. The CDR3, as DNA: TGTGCCAGCAGCCCTCGGGAGTACCCCGGGGAGCTGTTTTTT.